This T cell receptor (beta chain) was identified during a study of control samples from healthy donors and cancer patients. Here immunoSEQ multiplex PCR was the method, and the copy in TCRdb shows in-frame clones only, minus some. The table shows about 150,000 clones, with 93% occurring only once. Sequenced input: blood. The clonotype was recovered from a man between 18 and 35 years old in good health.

CDR3 region: CASTPAQGEQPQHF. The CDR3 DNA reads TGTGCCAGTACACCAGCACAGGGAGAGCAGCCCCAGCATTTT. This chain uses TRBV19 with TRBJ1-5, with D perhaps TRBD1 (6 bases). The CDR3 spans 14 residues. CDR1 is LNHDA and CDR2 is SQIVND in the germline V gene (reference sequence). Trimming took 7 bases from V and 7 from J, leaving 17 bases between them.